These 28 T cell receptor beta chains share one sample of origin, sequenced in a study of T-cell reconstitution after alpha-beta-depleted transplantation in children. Preparation of the TCRbeta library was carried out with unique molecular identifiers. TCRdb re-analysed the PCR reads in MiXCR, keeping a single row per CDR3 protein. The sample lists fewer than 200,000 distinct CDR3 sequences; over 5.5% were seen once. Sequencing used PBMCs from the stem cell graft donor, obtained from the stem cell graft. These TCRs come from a human donor who donated a stem cell graft to a child with Wiskott-Aldrich syndrome.

In its sample, this clonotype was seen many times. The genes are TRBV29-1 and TRBJ2-1; D tentatively reads TRBD1 or TRBD2 (5 bases each). This CDR3 is built from 12 residues. CDR1 is SQVTM, CDR2 ANQGSEA, per germline. V was shortened by 4 bases and J by 6 bases, with 10 bases between the two germline ends. CDR3 residues: CSVAGTGNEQFF. The DNA for the CDR3 is TGCAGCGTTGCAGGGACGGGCAATGAGCAGTTCTTC.

This clonotype was seen repeatedly, ten times or more. The CDR3 sequence is CASTPGGMTTYEQYF. Written as DNA, the CDR3 is TGTGCCAGCACCCCAGGGGGGATGACTACCTACGAGCAGTACTTC. The V call is TRBV7-2, the J call TRBJ2-7; tentatively, D is TRBD1 (7 bases). Trimming cost V 7 bases and J 2 bases, with 18 bases left between them. The CDR3 covers 15 residues. CDR1 and CDR2 from the germline V gene are SGHTA and FQGNSA.

The chain uses TRBV20-1 and TRBJ1-1; maybe TRBD1 (5 bases). V lost 0 bases to trimming and J lost 5 bases, with 19 bases between them. In germline, CDR1 is DFQATT, CDR2 SNEGSKA (reference sequence). This CDR3 has 16 amino acids. The CDR3 here is CSARDIGAREGTEAFF. The CDR3 bases are TGCAGTGCTAGAGATATCGGGGCCCGGGAGGGGACTGAAGCTTTCTTT.

This clonotype was seen ten or more times. This sequence joins TRBV12-3 or TRBV12-4 and TRBJ2-7; the D is unclear. V shed 5 bases and J shed 3 bases, with 8 bases lying between them. This CDR3 contains 12 residues. CDR3: CASSTTDYEQYF. In nucleotides, the CDR3 is TGTGCCAGCAGTACGACGGACTACGAGCAGTACTTC.

This clonotype was observed many times. This rearrangement joins TRBV12-3 or TRBV12-4 to TRBJ2-7; D might be TRBD2 (5 bases). The CDR3 is made up of 18 amino acids. The V end was cut by 6 bases, the J end by 4 bases, with 28 bases between. CDR3 residues: CASRQSQGNPTIAYEQYF. The CDR3 region has the DNA TGTGCCAGCAGGCAATCACAAGGGAACCCGACTATAGCATACGAGCAGTACTTC.

The table lists this clonotype with many counts. The gene calls are TRBV6-6 and TRBJ1-1, with D unresolved. The V gene lost 5 bases and the J gene lost 5 bases, with 12 bases spanning the gap. CDR1 and CDR2 (germline): MNHNY, SVGAGI (reference sequence). The CDR3 is 13 residues long. CDR3 in DNA: TGTGCCAGCAGTCAGAAGGGAAATACTGAAGCTTTCTTT. It encodes CASSQKGNTEAFF.

In this sample, this clonotype turned up many times. The V gene is TRBV20-1, the J gene TRBJ2-1; 10 nucleotides line up with TRBD2. This CDR3 is built from 15 residues. The germline gives CDR1 DFQATT, CDR2 SNEGSKA (reference sequence). Trimming at V came to 2 bases and at J to 4 bases, leaving 5 bases not matched to a gene. The CDR3 sequence: CSARSGRAPYNEQFF. The CDR3 DNA reads as TGCAGTGCTAGAAGCGGGAGGGCCCCTTACAATGAGCAGTTCTTC.

This clonotype was recorded at least ten times. The gene calls are TRBV5-1 and TRBJ2-3, with D possibly matching TRBD2 (6 bases). V was trimmed by 4 bases and J by 1 base, leaving 10 bases between them. The CDR3 sequence is 14 residues long. The germline V gene has CDR1 SGHRS and CDR2 YFSETQ. The CDR3 sequence: CASSGWGGTDTQYF. CDR3 sequence (DNA): TGCGCCAGCAGCGGCTGGGGGGGCACAGATACGCAGTATTTT.

This clonotype was seen at least ten times. The gene calls are TRBV5-1 and TRBJ2-1; maybe TRBD1 (5 bases). Trimming pared 5 bases from V and 5 bases from J, leaving 14 bases between. The germline V gene has CDR1 SGHRS and CDR2 YFSETQ. This CDR3 is built from 14 residues. The CDR3 here is CASRDKVKDNEQFF. The DNA of the CDR3 is TGCGCCAGCAGGGACAAGGTAAAGGACAATGAGCAGTTCTTC.

This clonotype occurred a few times. V gene TRBV4-1 combines with J gene TRBJ2-7; D gene uncertain. From germline, CDR1 is MGHRA and CDR2 YSYEKL. The CDR3 is 13 residues long. Trimming took off 0 bases at V and 1 base at J, with 4 bases between the two ends. CDR3 amino acids: CASSQELSYEQYF. The CDR3 DNA sequence: TGCGCCAGCAGCCAAGAGCTATCCTACGAGCAGTACTTC.

There are many counts of this clonotype. The chain recombines TRBV12-3 or TRBV12-4 with TRBJ2-7; D ambiguous. The CDR3 runs 14 residues. Between the trimmed V and J ends, which lost 1 base and 2 bases, there was a span of 9 bases. As DNA, the CDR3 is TGTGCCAGCAGTTTAGACAGCTCCACCTACGAGCAGTACTTC. Its protein is CASSLDSSTYEQYF.

This clonotype turned up a few times. Possible read error: a much larger clone is one base away. The chain combines TRBV20-1 with TRBJ2-3; D might be TRBD2 (5 bases). Germline V gene data show CDR1 as DFQATT and CDR2 as SNEGSKA (reference sequence). The CDR3 has 16 amino acids. The CDR3 DNA is TGCTGTGCTATCTCACCAGGACTGTTTGGGGCAGATACGCAGTATTTT. It specifies CCAISPGLFGADTQYF.

The rearrangement links TRBV9 to TRBJ2-5, with 9 bases that match TRBD2. J lost 3 bases, V lost 0 bases, and 9 bases had no gene match. This CDR3 region has 17 residues. CDR1 SGDLS and CDR2 YYNGEE come from the germline V gene. The CDR3 DNA reads as TGTGCCAGCAGCGTAGATGTAGCGGGAGCCCTAGAAGAGACCCAGTACTTC. Protein sequence: CASSVDVAGALEETQYF.

This clonotype has at least ten counts. The chain recombines TRBV3-1 with TRBJ2-1, with D perhaps matching TRBD2 (6 bases). V lost 10 bases, J lost 4 bases, and 14 bases lay in between. The CDR3 has 13 residues. The germline V gene has CDR1 LGHDT and CDR2 YNNKEL (reference sequence). The CDR3 loop is CATTRGAYNEQFF. For the CDR3, the DNA is TGTGCCACCACGCGGGGAGCGTACAATGAGCAGTTCTTC.

This clonotype was seen ten or more times. The chain employs TRBV6-5 and TRBJ1-2, with D perhaps TRBD1 (6 bases). This CDR3 comprises 15 residues. The germline CDR1 and CDR2 sequences are MNHEY and SVGAGI. Trimming pared 2 bases from V and 3 bases from J, leaving 13 bases between. CDR3: CASSYRGARDYGYTF. CDR3 in DNA: TGTGCCAGCAGTTACCGGGGGGCGCGAGACTATGGCTACACCTTC.

Ten or more counts support this clonotype. The rearrangement uses TRBV29-1 and TRBJ2-1, with D perhaps given as TRBD1 or TRBD2 (6 bases each). V shed 4 bases and J shed 5 bases, with 12 bases lying between them. The CDR3 is made up of 13 amino acids. The germline gives CDR1 SQVTM, CDR2 ANQGSEA. The CDR3 bases are TGCAGCGTTGTACAGGGACTTGACAATGAGCAGTTCTTC. Encoded protein: CSVVQGLDNEQFF.

The sample holds many counts of this clonotype. The genes are TRBV5-1 and TRBJ2-7; D is uncertain. Trimming shortened V by 5 bases and J by 2 bases, and 20 bases separated the two germline ends. Germline CDR1 reads SGHRS; CDR2 reads YFSETQ. There are 16 residues in the CDR3. This CDR3 is CASSSSMQNPPYEQYF. CDR3 nucleotide sequence: TGCGCCAGCAGTTCCAGTATGCAGAACCCTCCCTACGAGCAGTACTTC.

This clonotype was observed many times. The chain carries TRBV24-1 and TRBJ2-5; no reliable D call. CDR1 and CDR2 (germline): KGHDR, SFDVKD. This CDR3 has 14 residues. V lost 9 bases, J lost 1 base, and 14 bases lay in between. CDR3 region: CATSGTGPQETQYF. CDR3 nucleotides: TGTGCCACCTCCGGCACGGGCCCCCAAGAGACCCAGTACTTC.

This clonotype was observed at least ten times. The rearrangement uses TRBV12-3 or TRBV12-4 and TRBJ2-3, with 8 bases fitting TRBD2. This CDR3 is 16 amino acids long. V gave up 5 bases and J gave up 5 bases; unmatched junction bases: 12. CDR3 sequence: CASSPEAGARGDTQYF. The CDR3 nucleotides read TGTGCCAGCAGTCCCGAAGCGGGAGCGCGCGGAGATACGCAGTATTTT.

This clonotype has a handful of counts. The V gene is TRBV24-1, the J gene TRBJ2-1; no clear D. This CDR3 comprises 12 residues. Trimming stripped 6 bases from V and 9 bases from J, with 11 bases between. The germline V gene encodes CDR1 KGHDR and CDR2 SFDVKD. The CDR3 DNA follows: TGTGCCACCAGTCTAAGGTATGGTGAGCAGTTCTTC. This sequence encodes CATSLRYGEQFF.

This clonotype occurred many times. This chain uses TRBV25-1 with TRBJ1-6; D ambiguous. Germline lookup yields CDR1 MGHDK and CDR2 SYGVNS. V dropped 0 bases and J dropped 7 bases, with 10 bases sitting between them. The CDR3 is 15 residues long. The CDR3 nucleotides are TGTGCCAGCAGTGAATACCGGCAGAAAAATTCACCCCTCCACTTT. This encodes CASSEYRQKNSPLHF.

This clonotype was seen at least ten times. The V gene is TRBV4-3, the J gene TRBJ2-2, with TRBD2 matching over 7 bases. The CDR3 runs 16 residues. CDR1 LGHNA and CDR2 YSLEER come from the germline V gene. The V gene end was trimmed by 2 bases and the J gene end by 1 base; junction bases not matched to a gene: 4. CDR3 sequence reads: CASSQFSSGNTGELFF. DNA of the CDR3: TGCGCCAGCAGCCAATTTTCTAGCGGGAACACCGGGGAGCTGTTTTTT.

In this sample, this clonotype turned up many times. The chain uses TRBV10-3 and TRBJ1-5, with D unclear. V lost 3 bases to trimming and J lost 1 base, with 7 bases between them. Germline V gives CDR1 ENHRY, CDR2 SYGVKD. The CDR3 runs to 14 residues. CDR3 DNA: TGTGCCATCAGTGACCAAGAAAGCAATCAGCCCCAGCATTTT. It encodes CAISDQESNQPQHF.

The sample holds many counts of this clonotype. The rearrangement uses TRBV5-1 and TRBJ2-5; D is uncertain. This CDR3 has 14 residues. CDR1 and CDR2 (germline): SGHRS, YFSETQ. V was pared by 0 bases and J by 2 bases, with 8 bases between. The CDR3: CASSLVDTQETQYF. The CDR3 DNA reads TGCGCCAGCAGCTTGGTTGACACGCAAGAGACCCAGTACTTC.

This clonotype was counted at least ten times. J is TRBJ2-1 and V is TRBV10-3; tentative D call: TRBD2 (6 bases). Trimming stripped 2 bases from V and 7 bases from J, with 9 bases between. CDR1 is ENHRY, CDR2 SYGVKD, per germline. This CDR3 region has 13 residues. CDR3 sequence (DNA): TGTGCCATCAGTGAGGCGGGAATGAATGAGCAGTTCTTC. Its protein is CAISEAGMNEQFF.

This clonotype came up many times. This chain links TRBV10-1 with TRBJ2-1, with 8 bases that match TRBD2. The CDR3 length is 15 residues. V lost 6 bases, J lost 5 bases, and 9 bases stayed unmatched. CDR1 is WNHNN, CDR2 SYGVQD, per germline (reference sequence). The CDR3 here is CASRNFAGGHNEQFF. In DNA form, the CDR3 reads TGCGCCAGCAGGAATTTTGCGGGAGGACACAATGAGCAGTTCTTC.

This clonotype came up many times. This CDR3 reads CASSFSQAQETQYF. The CDR3 nucleotides read TGTGCCAGCAGCTTCTCACAGGCTCAAGAGACCCAGTACTTC. The V and J genes are TRBV7-6 and TRBJ2-5; TRBD1 might be the D (5 bases). Germline V CDR1 and CDR2: SGHVS, FNYEAQ. This CDR3 region has 14 residues. Trimming shortened V by 3 bases and J by 2 bases, and 10 bases separated the two germline ends.

This clonotype was counted many times. The rearrangement links TRBV6-1 to TRBJ1-4; D not resolved. Trimming removed 5 bases at V and 5 bases at J, with 12 bases between. The CDR3 length is 14 residues. Germline CDR1 MNHNS, CDR2 SASEGT. CDR3 protein: CASSPQLLNEKLFF. The CDR3 DNA follows: TGTGCCAGCAGTCCACAGCTCCTGAATGAAAAACTGTTTTTT.